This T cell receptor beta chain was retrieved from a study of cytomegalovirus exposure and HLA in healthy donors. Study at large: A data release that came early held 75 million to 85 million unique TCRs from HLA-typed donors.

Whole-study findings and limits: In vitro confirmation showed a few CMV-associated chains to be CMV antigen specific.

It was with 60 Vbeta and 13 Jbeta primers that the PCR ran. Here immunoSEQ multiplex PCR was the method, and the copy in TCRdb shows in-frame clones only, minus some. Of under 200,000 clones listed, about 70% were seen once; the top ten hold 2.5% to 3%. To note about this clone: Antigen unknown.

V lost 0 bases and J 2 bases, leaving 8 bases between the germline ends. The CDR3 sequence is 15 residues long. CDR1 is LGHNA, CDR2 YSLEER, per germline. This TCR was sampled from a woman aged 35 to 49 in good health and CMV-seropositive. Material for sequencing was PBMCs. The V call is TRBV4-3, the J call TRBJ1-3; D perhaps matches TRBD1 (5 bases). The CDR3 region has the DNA TGCGCCAGCAGCCAAGATCCCAGGGCTGGAAACACCATATATTTT. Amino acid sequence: CASSQDPRAGNTIYF.